This TCR beta chain was observed in a study of cytomegalovirus exposure and HLA in healthy donors. Whole-study findings and limits: Of the V segments, some could not be distinguished, including TRBV6-2 and TRBV6-3, and were excluded. Earlier findings revealed that most TCR beta V segments proved productive either about 90% or about 30% of the time.

PCR employed 60 Vbeta and 13 Jbeta primers. Measured with immunoSEQ multiplex PCR; TCRdb has only the in-frame clones, and not every one. The data show some 180,000 clones, roughly a tenth seen once. V gave up 8 bases and J gave up 4 bases, with 11 bases separating them. The CDR3 runs to 13 residues. Germline values: CDR1 SEHNR, CDR2 FQNEAQ (reference sequence). To note about this clone: What it recognizes is unknown.

Material: PBMCs. This TCR was sampled from a woman aged 30 to 39 in good health and CMV-seropositive. This chain connects TRBV7-9 to TRBJ2-2; the D is unclear. The CDR3, as DNA: TGTGCCAGCCCCCAGGCGCCCACCGGGGAGCTGTTTTTT. Translated: CASPQAPTGELFF.